This TCR beta chain was retrieved from a study of blood T cell repertoires in COVID-19. Turning to the study itself: Sites across the United States, Italy and Spain contributed samples from acute and convalescent COVID-19. From T cells, B-cell-depleted T cells, or PBMCs came the material, which was cDNA or gDNA.

The repertoire was sequenced with immunoSEQ multiplex PCR; TCRdb's copy has only in-frame clones and lacks some. This repertoire shows 170,000 or so clones, 75% to 90% found once; its top ten account for 6.2%. Participants' own reports of clinical history determined their cohort assignment. A few counts support this clone. The CDR3 runs 15 residues. Per the germline V gene, CDR1 is SGHNT and CDR2 is YYREEE (reference sequence). The V and J ends lost 4 bases and 3 bases respectively, with 16 bases between them. The sequenced sample consisted of PBMCs or T cells enriched from blood (not recorded which). The chain joins TRBV5-4 to TRBJ1-2; D perhaps matches TRBD1 (6 bases). This receptor was identified in a man aged 35 to 55 who had recovered from COVID-19. This chain's CDR3 is CASSPLKSGDYGYTF. In nucleotides, the CDR3 is TGTGCCAGCAGCCCTTTAAAGTCAGGGGACTATGGCTACACCTTC.